The 19 T cell receptor beta chains in this list originate from one sample, sequenced in a study of identical twins. TCRdb reprocessed the 5' RACE reads with MiXCR, giving one entry per CDR3 protein. This sample carries just under 650,000 distinct CDR3 sequences, roughly 7.2% of them seen once, and the ten largest clones take 1.5% to 2%. Separately, the same data were catalogued under a study of yellow fever vaccine responses in identical twins.

Material: PBMCs. The receptor source for this set is a woman aged 18-29 years in good health.

This clonotype was observed a few times. The chain joins TRBV20-1 to TRBJ2-3; D may be TRBD2 (7 bases). The ends were cut back, 6 bases at V and 4 bases at J, with 20 bases in the middle. In germline, CDR1 is DFQATT, CDR2 SNEGSKA (reference sequence). This CDR3 comprises 15 residues. CDR3 residues: CSAPGGRGGADTQYF. CDR3 bases: TGCAGTGCCCCCGGGGGGAGGGGGGGCGCAGATACGCAGTATTTT.

The rearrangement uses TRBV20-1 and TRBJ2-1; D possibly corresponds to TRBD2 (6 bases). CDR1 is DFQATT and CDR2 is SNEGSKA in the germline V gene (reference sequence). CDR3 length: 13 residues. The germline V and J ends were trimmed by 6 bases and 8 bases, with 17 bases remaining between them. The CDR3 protein is CSAAGGGRDEQFF. The CDR3 coding sequence is TGCAGTGCCGCCGGGGGTGGTAGGGATGAGCAGTTCTTC.

Many counts were recorded for this clonotype. This CDR3 is CASNLRDRGNYNEQFF. The CDR3 bases are TGTGCCAGCAATCTACGGGACAGGGGAAACTACAATGAGCAGTTCTTC. The chain is built from TRBV12-3 or TRBV12-4 and TRBJ2-1, with 10 positions matching TRBD1. Trimming removed 7 bases from V and 3 bases from J; junction bases left unmatched: 9. This CDR3 spans 16 amino acids.

The J gene is TRBJ1-1, the V gene TRBV29-1; D remains unclear. Germline-derived CDR1 and CDR2 are SQVTM and ANQGSEA. The CDR3 runs to 15 residues. V was cut by 4 bases and J by 1 base, with 16 bases left in between. CDR3 loop: CSVGFFDRANTEAFF. The DNA for the CDR3 is TGCAGCGTTGGCTTTTTTGACCGGGCGAACACTGAAGCTTTCTTT.

This clonotype has more than one count but fewer than ten. The genes are TRBV12-3 or TRBV12-4 and TRBJ1-5, with D perhaps TRBD1 (6 bases). Trimming shortened V by 5 bases and J by 6 bases, and 20 bases separated the two germline ends. The CDR3 extends over 16 amino acids. The CDR3 nucleotides are TGTGCCAGCAGTCCCCAGCAGGGGAGGGTCGGTCAGCCCCAGCATTTT. This codes for CASSPQQGRVGQPQHF.

This clonotype was counted ten times or more. The V call is TRBV4-1, the J call TRBJ2-3; no reliable D call. CDR1 and CDR2 (germline): MGHRA, YSYEKL. V lost 3 bases and J 6 bases, leaving 19 bases between the germline ends. The CDR3 runs to 16 residues. CDR3 in amino acids: CASSQPNLGFTDTQYF. The CDR3 DNA reads as TGCGCCAGCAGCCAGCCTAACTTGGGCTTTACGGATACGCAGTATTTT.

This clonotype was detected many times. The V gene is TRBV13, the J gene TRBJ2-4; D perhaps matches TRBD1 (5 bases). Trimming took off 3 bases at V and 2 bases at J, with 14 bases between the two ends. The germline gives CDR1 PRHDT, CDR2 FYEKMQ (reference sequence). This CDR3 is built from 16 residues. The CDR3 loop is CASSFGQGNPKNIQYF. CDR3 DNA: TGTGCCAGCAGCTTTGGGCAGGGAAACCCCAAAAACATTCAGTACTTC.

This clonotype was found a few times. The chain combines TRBV6-6 with TRBJ2-7; 7 bases are a match to TRBD1. The CDR3 sequence is 13 residues long. The junction had 3 bases not matched to a gene; V was cut back by 2 bases and J by 5 bases. Germline CDR1 MNHNY, CDR2 SVGAGI (reference sequence). The CDR3 protein is CASSYRDRDEQYV. For the CDR3, the DNA is TGTGCCAGCAGTTACAGGGACAGAGACGAGCAGTACGTC.

The rearrangement joins TRBV3-1 to TRBJ2-2, with 7 bases lining up with TRBD1. CDR3 size: 17 residues. Trimming removed 4 bases from V and 5 bases from J; junction bases left unmatched: 13. Germline V gene data show CDR1 as LGHDT and CDR2 as YNNKEL (reference sequence). The CDR3 region has the DNA TGTGCCAGCAGCCCTCCCGGTCACAGGGGTCCTACCGGGGAGCTGTTTTTT. Translated, it gives CASSPPGHRGPTGELFF. Based on the CDR3 plus reference TRBV3-1 and TRBJ2-2, the full variable domain is DTAVSQTPKYLVTQMGNDKSIKCEQNLGHDTMYWYKQDSKKFLKIMFSYNNKELIINETVPNRFSPKSPDKAHLNLHINSLELGDSAVYFCASSPPGHRGPTGELFFGEGSRLTVL.

The V and J genes are TRBV7-9 and TRBJ2-7, with a possible D match to TRBD2 (6 bases). V lost 5 bases and J lost 7, with 18 bases in between. The CDR3 totals 14 residues. Germline V CDR1 and CDR2: SEHNR, FQNEAQ (reference sequence). CDR3 coding DNA: TGTGCCAGCAGCCTGGAGGGCCTAGCGTGGGAGCAGTACTTC. Protein sequence: CASSLEGLAWEQYF.

The chain combines TRBV10-3 with TRBJ2-7; tentatively, D is TRBD2 (6 bases). CDR1 and CDR2 from the germline V gene are ENHRY and SYGVKD. This CDR3 contains 17 residues. The V end was cut by 2 bases, the J end by 0 bases, with 17 bases between. CDR3 bases: TGTGCCATCAGTGAGGATTGGGAGGCCCTCAGCTCCTACGAGCAGTACTTC. This encodes CAISEDWEALSSYEQYF.

V is TRBV29-1 and J is TRBJ2-1; a weak D match, TRBD2 (7 bases). CDR1 is SQVTM, CDR2 ANQGSEA, per germline. This CDR3 region has 14 residues. V lost 3 bases and J 8 bases, leaving 17 bases between the germline ends. As DNA, the CDR3 is TGCAGCGTTGATGGGGGGGGCCTTTCGTATGAGCAGTTCTTC. This sequence encodes CSVDGGGLSYEQFF.

This clonotype has ten or more counts. This rearrangement joins TRBV20-1 to TRBJ2-1, with a possible D match to TRBD1 (6 bases). Germline V gene sequence: CDR1 DFQATT, CDR2 SNEGSKA (reference sequence). The CDR3 is made up of 12 amino acids. The V and J ends lost 4 bases and 5 bases respectively, with 9 bases between them. In nucleotides, the CDR3 is TGCAGTGCTAACAGACAGGACAATGAGCAGTTCTTC. Its translation is CSANRQDNEQFF.

This clonotype was seen a few times. The chain combines TRBV27 with TRBJ2-1; possible D gene TRBD2, 7 bases. CDR3 length equals 14 residues. The germline V gene encodes CDR1 MNHEY and CDR2 SMNVEV (reference sequence). Trimming stripped 6 bases from V and 8 bases from J, with 17 bases between. The CDR3: CASRDRGGRDEQFF. CDR3 in DNA: TGTGCCAGCAGAGATAGGGGGGGCAGGGATGAGCAGTTCTTC.

This clonotype was counted between two and nine times. V is TRBV5-1 and J is TRBJ2-3; D is perhaps TRBD2 (6 bases). The V end was cut by 5 bases, the J end by 3 bases, with 16 bases between. The CDR3 is made up of 15 amino acids. Germline CDR1 and CDR2: SGHRS and YFSETQ. The chain's CDR3 is CASRLDGGKTDTQYF. The CDR3 DNA is TGCGCCAGCAGGCTGGACGGGGGAAAAACAGATACGCAGTATTTT. Combining the CDR3 with reference TRBV5-1 and TRBJ2-3 gives the whole variable domain KAGVTQTPRYLIKTRGQQVTLSCSPISGHRSVSWYQQTPGQGLQFLFEYFSETQRNKGNFPGRFSGRQFSNSRSEMNVSTLELGDSALYLCASRLDGGKTDTQYFGPGTRLTVL.

The J gene is TRBJ2-2, the V gene TRBV20-1, with 12 bases matching TRBD1. This CDR3 is built from 16 residues. The ends lost 0 bases at V and 7 bases at J; junction bases unmatched: 6. Germline V gene sequence: CDR1 DFQATT, CDR2 SNEGSKA (reference sequence). This CDR3 reads CSARDPGTGGDGELFF. The CDR3 nucleotides read TGCAGTGCTAGAGACCCCGGGACAGGGGGCGACGGGGAGCTGTTTTTT.

The CDR3 protein is CSAPGQGASSTDTQYF. CDR3 bases: TGCAGTGCCCCAGGTCAGGGAGCGTCTAGCACAGATACGCAGTATTTT. This chain links TRBV20-1 with TRBJ2-3; possibly TRBD1 or TRBD2 for D (5 bases each). The germline V gene encodes CDR1 DFQATT and CDR2 SNEGSKA (reference sequence). CDR3 length equals 16 residues. Trimming removed 6 bases at V and 0 bases at J, with 19 bases between.

This clonotype was counted at least ten times. The V gene is TRBV12-3 or TRBV12-4, the J gene TRBJ2-1; D might be TRBD2 (6 bases). The length of the CDR3 is 12 residues. V was clipped by 11 bases and J by 4 bases, with 12 bases between them. The chain's CDR3 is CAAGPLYNEQFF. Written as DNA, the CDR3 is TGTGCCGCGGGGCCCCTATACAATGAGCAGTTCTTC.

This clonotype was recorded at least ten times. The V call is TRBV7-9, the J call TRBJ2-6; D not resolved. Germline CDR1 is SEHNR and CDR2 is FQNEAQ (reference sequence). The CDR3 sequence is 13 residues long. V lost 3 bases, J lost 2 bases, and 2 bases lay in between. CDR3 DNA sequence: TGTGCCAGCAGCTTTACTGGGGCCAACGTCCTGACTTTC. Its protein product is CASSFTGANVLTF.